This TCR beta chain was retrieved from a study of blood T cell repertoires in COVID-19. Study in general: COVID-19 samples collected from the United States, Italy and Spain covered acute and convalescent phases.

Only in-frame clones appear in the TCRdb table, and some are missing; sequencing was by immunoSEQ multiplex PCR. The sample consists of roughly 400,000 clones, 70% to 90% of them appearing once. Each participant's cohort was designated according to participant-reported clinical history. CDR1 and CDR2 from the germline V gene are SEHNR and FQNEAQ (reference sequence). The CDR3 covers 15 residues. V was shortened by 5 bases and J by 0 bases, with 11 bases between the two germline ends. The receptor was isolated from a woman aged 18-29 years who had been exposed to COVID-19. The sample taken for sequencing was PBMCs or T cells enriched from blood (not recorded which). V usage is TRBV7-9 and J usage is TRBJ1-5; maybe TRBD1 (5 bases). For the CDR3, the DNA is TGTGCCAGCAGCCCGACAGAGTATAGCAATCAGCCCCAGCATTTT. This translates into CASSPTEYSNQPQHF.